The 2 T cell receptor beta chains below were found in one sample sequenced in a study of T-cell reconstitution after alpha-beta-depleted transplantation in children. For TCRbeta, the library was prepared with unique molecular identifiers. TCRdb used MiXCR to reprocess the PCR reads, holding one entry per CDR3 protein. The sample lists under 450,000 distinct CDR3 sequences; roughly 13% were seen once. The sequencing used PBMCs, collected from the stem cell graft. The receptors shown here come from a human donor who donated a stem cell graft to a child with Fanconi anemia.

In this sample, this clonotype turned up a few times. The J gene is TRBJ2-2, the V gene TRBV4-3; 8 bases map to TRBD2. With 0 bases clipped from V and 4 bases from J, the junction kept 7 bases outside the gene matches. CDR3 length: 17 residues. Germline CDR1 LGHNA, CDR2 YSLEER. The CDR3, as DNA: TGCGCCAGCAGCCAAGAAGGGCATAGCGGGGCCACCGGGGAGCTGTTTTTT. Its translation is CASSQEGHSGATGELFF.

This clonotype was detected only a few times. The rearrangement joins TRBV5-1 to TRBJ2-5, with D unresolved. Trimming shortened V by 0 bases and J by 5 bases, and 11 bases separated the two germline ends. The CDR3 length is 14 residues. Germline V gene sequence: CDR1 SGHRS, CDR2 YFSETQ. This CDR3 reads CASSLAPHTETQYF. The CDR3 DNA reads as TGCGCCAGCAGCTTGGCTCCACATACGGAGACCCAGTACTTC.